The present T cell receptor (beta chain) was sequenced within a study of T cells expressing NK-cell markers. Across the study: It was sorted CD3+CD56-NKG2C+, CD3+CD56+NKG2C- and CD3+CD56+NKG2C+ T cells that provided the TCR beta repertoires. Among eight sequenced donors, seven carried HCMV seropositivity while one was seronegative.

There are 15 residues in the CDR3. Germline CDR1 MGHDK, CDR2 SYGVNS. Beta-chain TCR cDNA was generated via 5'RACE template switching with UMIs. TCRdb reanalyzed the 5' RACE reads, giving one entry per CDR3 protein sequence and no DNA. Here the sample table reports fewer than 400,000 distinct CDR3 sequences. The material sequenced was blood T cells: a sorted CD56 or NKG2C T cell subset, CD4+ or CD8+ T cells, or bulk PBMC T cells (not recorded which). The clonotype originates from a man between 18 and 69 years old in good health. V usage is TRBV25-1 and J usage is TRBJ2-5; the D gene TCRdb calls, TRBD2, cannot be checked with no DNA. This CDR3 reads CASSGGSGIQETQYF. Variable domain in full (rest from reference TRBV25-1 and TRBJ2-5): EADIYQTPRYLVIGTGKKITLECSQTMGHDKMYWYQQDPGMELHLIHYSYGVNSTEKGDLSSESTVSRIRTEHFPLTLESARPSHTSQYLCASSGGSGIQETQYFGPGTRLLVL.